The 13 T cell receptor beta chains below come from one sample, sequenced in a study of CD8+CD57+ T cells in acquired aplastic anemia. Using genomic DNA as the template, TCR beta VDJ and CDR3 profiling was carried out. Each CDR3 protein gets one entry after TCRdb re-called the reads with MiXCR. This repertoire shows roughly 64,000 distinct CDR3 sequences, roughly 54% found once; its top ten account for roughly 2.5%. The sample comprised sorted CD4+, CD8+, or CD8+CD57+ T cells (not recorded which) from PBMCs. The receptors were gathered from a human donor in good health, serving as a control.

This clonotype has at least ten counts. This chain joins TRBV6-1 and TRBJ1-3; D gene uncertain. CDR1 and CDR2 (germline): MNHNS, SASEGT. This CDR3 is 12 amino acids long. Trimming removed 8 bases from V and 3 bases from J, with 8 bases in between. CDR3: CASGDNGNTIYF. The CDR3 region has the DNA TGTGCCAGCGGGGATAATGGAAACACCATATATTTT.

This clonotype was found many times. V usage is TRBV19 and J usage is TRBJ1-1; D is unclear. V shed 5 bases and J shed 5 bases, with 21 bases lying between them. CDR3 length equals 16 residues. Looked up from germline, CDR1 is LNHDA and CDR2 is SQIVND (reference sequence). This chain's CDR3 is CASSPRTSIGWTEAFF. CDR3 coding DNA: TGTGCCAGTAGTCCTCGGACCTCTATAGGATGGACTGAAGCTTTCTTT.

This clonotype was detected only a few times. CDR3: CASSVSQETQYF. DNA of the CDR3: TGTGCCAGCAGTGTCAGCCAAGAGACCCAGTACTTC. The rearrangement joins TRBV2 to TRBJ2-5; D remains unclear. This CDR3 spans 12 amino acids. Per germline, CDR1 SNHLY and CDR2 FYNNEI. The ends were cut back, 4 bases at V and 1 base at J, with 4 bases in the middle.

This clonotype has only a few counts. The CDR3 coding sequence is TGCAGCGCCCAAGCCCCAAATTACAATGAGCAGTTCTTC. It is translated as CSAQAPNYNEQFF. This chain uses TRBV29-1 with TRBJ2-1; D gene unclear. The CDR3 runs 13 residues. From germline, CDR1 is SQVTM and CDR2 ANQGSEA. Trimming left V 7 bases short and J 4 bases short, with 14 bases between.

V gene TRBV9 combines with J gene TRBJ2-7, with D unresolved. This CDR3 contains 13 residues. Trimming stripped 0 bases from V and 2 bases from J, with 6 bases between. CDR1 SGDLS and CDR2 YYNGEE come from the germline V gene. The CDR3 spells CASSVGPTYEQYF. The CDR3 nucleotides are TGTGCCAGCAGCGTAGGACCCACCTACGAGCAGTACTTC.

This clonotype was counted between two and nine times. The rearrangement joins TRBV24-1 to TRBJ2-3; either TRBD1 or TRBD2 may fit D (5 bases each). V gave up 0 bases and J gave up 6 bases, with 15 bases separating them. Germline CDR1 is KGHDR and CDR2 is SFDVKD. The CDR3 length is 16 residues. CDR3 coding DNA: TGTGCCACCAGTGATTTGGCTGGGGGAACTAGGGATACGCAGTATTTT. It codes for CATSDLAGGTRDTQYF.

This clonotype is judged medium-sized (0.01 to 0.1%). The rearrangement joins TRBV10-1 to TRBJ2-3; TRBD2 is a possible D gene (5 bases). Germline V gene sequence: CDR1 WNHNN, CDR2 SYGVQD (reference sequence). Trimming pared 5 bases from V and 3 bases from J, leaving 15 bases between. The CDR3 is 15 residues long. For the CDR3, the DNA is TGCGCCAGCAGTAAAAGAGGGCAGCATACAGATACGCAGTATTTT. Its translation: CASSKRGQHTDTQYF.

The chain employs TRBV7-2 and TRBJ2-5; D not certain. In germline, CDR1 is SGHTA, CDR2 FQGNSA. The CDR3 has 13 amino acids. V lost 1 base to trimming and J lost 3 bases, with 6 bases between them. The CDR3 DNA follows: TGTGCCAGCAGCTTAGGGGCTAAAGAGACCCAGTACTTC. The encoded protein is CASSLGAKETQYF.

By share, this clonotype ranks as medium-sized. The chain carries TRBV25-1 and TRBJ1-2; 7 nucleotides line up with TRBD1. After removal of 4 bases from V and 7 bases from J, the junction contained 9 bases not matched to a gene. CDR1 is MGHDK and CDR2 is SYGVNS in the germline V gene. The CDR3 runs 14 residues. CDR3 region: CASSAETGISGYTF. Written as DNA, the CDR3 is TGTGCCAGCAGTGCCGAGACAGGGATAAGTGGCTACACCTTC.

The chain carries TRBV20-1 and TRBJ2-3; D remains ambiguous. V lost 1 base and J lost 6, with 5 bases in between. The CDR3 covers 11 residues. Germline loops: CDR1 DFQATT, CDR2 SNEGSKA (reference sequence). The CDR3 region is CSARGVDTQYF. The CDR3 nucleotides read TGCAGTGCTAGAGGGGTTGATACGCAGTATTTT.

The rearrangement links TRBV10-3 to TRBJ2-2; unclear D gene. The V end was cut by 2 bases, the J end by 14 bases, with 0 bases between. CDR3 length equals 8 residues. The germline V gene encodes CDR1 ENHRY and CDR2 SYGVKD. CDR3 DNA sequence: TGTGCCATCAGTGAGCTGTTTTTT. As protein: CAISELFF.

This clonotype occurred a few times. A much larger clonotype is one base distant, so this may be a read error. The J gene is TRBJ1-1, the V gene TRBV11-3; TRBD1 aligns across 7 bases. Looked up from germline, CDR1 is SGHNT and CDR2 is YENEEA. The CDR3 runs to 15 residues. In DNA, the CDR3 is TGTGCCAGCAGCCTAACCGGGACAGTGAACACTGGAGCTTTCTTT. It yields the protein CASSLTGTVNTGAFF.

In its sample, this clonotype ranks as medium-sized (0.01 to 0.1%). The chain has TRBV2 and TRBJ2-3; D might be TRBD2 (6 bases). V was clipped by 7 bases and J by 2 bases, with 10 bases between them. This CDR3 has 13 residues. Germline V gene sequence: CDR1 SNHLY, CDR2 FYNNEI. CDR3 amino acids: CASNRLDTDTQYF. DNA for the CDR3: TGTGCCAGCAACCGACTAGACACAGATACGCAGTATTTT.